The source of this TCR beta chain is a study of response to subunit inactivated influenza vaccine. Study conclusions and caveats: Authors suggested few new T cells are recruited by each seasonal influenza vaccination.

CDR3 length: 16 amino acids. Trimming at V came to 5 bases and at J to 2 bases, leaving 7 bases not matched to a gene. CDR1 and CDR2 (germline): KGHDR, SFDVKD. This clonotype came up a few times. Its antigen is unidentified. TCRdb recomputed calls from the RT-PCR reads with MiXCR, one row per CDR3 protein. Here the sample spans approximately 500,000 distinct CDR3 sequences, about 15% being singletons. The TCR comes from a man between 45 and 60 years old who received an inactivated influenza vaccine. Source: PBMCs from blood, taken 11 to 12 days after vaccination. The chain carries TRBV24-1 and TRBJ2-1; 8 positions agree with TRBD1. CDR3 sequence: CATSVSQGVAYNEQFF. The CDR3 region has the DNA TGTGCCACCAGTGTTTCACAGGGGGTGGCCTACAATGAGCAGTTCTTC.